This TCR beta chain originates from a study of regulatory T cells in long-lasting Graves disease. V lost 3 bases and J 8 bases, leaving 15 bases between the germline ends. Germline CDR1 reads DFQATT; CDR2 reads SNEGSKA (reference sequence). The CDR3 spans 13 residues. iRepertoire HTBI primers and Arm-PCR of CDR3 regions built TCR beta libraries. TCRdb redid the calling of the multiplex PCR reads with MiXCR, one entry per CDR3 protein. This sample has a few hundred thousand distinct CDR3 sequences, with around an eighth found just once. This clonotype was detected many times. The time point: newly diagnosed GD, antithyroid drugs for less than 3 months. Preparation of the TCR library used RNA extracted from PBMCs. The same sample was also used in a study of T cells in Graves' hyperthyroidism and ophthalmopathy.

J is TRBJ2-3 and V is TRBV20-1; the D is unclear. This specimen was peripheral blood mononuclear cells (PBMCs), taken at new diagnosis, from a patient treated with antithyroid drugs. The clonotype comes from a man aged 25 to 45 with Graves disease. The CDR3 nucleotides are TGCAGTGCTAGGATCCCTGCCACACTTACGCAGTATTTT. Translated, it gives CSARIPATLTQYF.